What follows are 12 T cell receptor beta chains derived from one specimen sequenced in a study of blood T cell repertoires in COVID-19. Repertoires were generated with immunoSEQ multiplex PCR, while TCRdb's copy carries only in-frame clones and drops some. In the table there are just over 150,000 clones, approximately 90% of which are singletons. Sequenced sample: peripheral blood. Source of these receptors: a man aged 25-45 years with COVID-19, enrolled during active disease.

The chain links TRBV18 to TRBJ1-3; perhaps TRBD1 as D (6 bases). The germline V and J ends were trimmed by 3 bases and 0 bases, with 9 bases remaining between them. This CDR3 has 15 amino acids. CDR1 and CDR2 from the germline V gene are KGHSH and LQKENI. The CDR3 protein is CASSPDSLSGNTIYF. CDR3 bases: TGTGCCAGCTCACCGGACAGTCTCTCTGGAAACACCATATATTTT.

The V call is TRBV10-3, the J call TRBJ2-5; TRBD1 matches at 10 bases. The CDR3 has 15 residues. The V gene end was trimmed by 0 bases and the J gene end by 4 bases; junction bases not matched to a gene: 2. CDR1 and CDR2 from the germline V gene are ENHRY and SYGVKD. The chain's CDR3 is CAISESDRGRETQYF. DNA for the CDR3: TGTGCCATCAGTGAGTCAGACAGGGGGCGAGAGACCCAGTACTTC.

V usage is TRBV11-2 and J usage is TRBJ2-1; TRBD1 aligns across 9 bases. The germline CDR1 and CDR2 sequences are SGHAT and FQNNGV. CDR3 length: 14 amino acids. Trimming cost V 6 bases and J 6 bases; bases outside gene matches: 6. In nucleotides, the CDR3 is TGTGCCAGCAGACAGGGGGCGGCGGGCAATGAGCAGTTCTTC. Residues: CASRQGAAGNEQFF.

The rearrangement joins TRBV5-6 to TRBJ2-3; 8 nucleotides agree with TRBD1. CDR3 length equals 15 residues. V lost 4 bases to trimming and J lost 3 bases; unmatched junction nucleotides: 7. CDR1 and CDR2 from the germline V gene are SGHDT and YYEEEE. The DNA of the CDR3 is TGTGCCAGCAGCGAGCGGACAGGGCAGACAGATACGCAGTATTTT. Its protein is CASSERTGQTDTQYF.

The chain links TRBV5-1 to TRBJ2-1; perhaps TRBD1 as D (6 bases). The germline CDR1 and CDR2 sequences are SGHRS and YFSETQ. Trimming cost V 1 base and J 5 bases, with 19 bases left between them. The CDR3 covers 17 residues. The CDR3 here is CASSLPTIGGTDNEQFF. The CDR3 coding sequence is TGCGCCAGCAGCTTGCCGACGATTGGGGGCACAGACAATGAGCAGTTCTTC.

This chain uses TRBV12-3 or TRBV12-4 with TRBJ2-7; D gene unclear. The length of the CDR3 is 13 residues. The ends were cut back, 3 bases at V and 0 bases at J, with 6 bases in the middle. CDR3 in amino acids: CASSFYISYEQYF. The CDR3 DNA reads TGTGCCAGCAGTTTTTACATCTCCTACGAGCAGTACTTC.

The chain is built from TRBV28 and TRBJ1-2; 8 nucleotides line up with TRBD1. The germline gives CDR1 MDHEN, CDR2 SYDVKM. V lost 1 base and J lost 7; bases outside the gene matches: 11. The CDR3 has 16 amino acids. Here the CDR3 reads CASSLSEPGQATGYTF. The CDR3, as DNA: TGTGCCAGCAGTTTATCAGAACCGGGACAGGCGACTGGCTACACCTTC.

This chain uses TRBV28 with TRBJ2-7, with 7 positions matching TRBD1. There are 17 residues in the CDR3. The ends lost 3 bases at V and 0 bases at J; junction bases unmatched: 11. Looked up from germline, CDR1 is MDHEN and CDR2 is SYDVKM. As DNA, the CDR3 is TGTGCCAGCAGTTTCCCGTCCCAGGGGGTAAGCTCCTACGAGCAGTACTTC. Translation: CASSFPSQGVSSYEQYF.

The chain has TRBV7-2 and TRBJ2-7; 9 bases align to TRBD2. The CDR3 contains 18 residues. The germline V gene encodes CDR1 SGHTA and CDR2 FQGNSA. V lost 0 bases to trimming and J lost 5 bases; unmatched junction nucleotides: 14. DNA of the CDR3: TGTGCCAGCAGCTTAGCTGGTGAGGGGCTAGCGGGATCCCACGAGCAGTACTTC. This gives the protein CASSLAGEGLAGSHEQYF.

The genes are TRBV6-4 and TRBJ2-1; 10 bases agree with TRBD1. With V trimmed by 2 bases and J by 4 bases, 2 bases remained unmatched. CDR1 and CDR2 (germline): MRHNA, SNTAGT. This CDR3 is 15 amino acids long. The CDR3 DNA is TGTGCCAGCAGTGACGGGACAGGGGATTACAATGAGCAGTTCTTC. Translation: CASSDGTGDYNEQFF.

The V gene is TRBV6-2 or TRBV6-3, the J gene TRBJ1-5; 9 bases match TRBD1. This CDR3 spans 14 amino acids. In germline, CDR1 is MNHEY, CDR2 SVGEGT. V lost 4 bases, J lost 6 bases, and 4 bases stayed unmatched. The CDR3 bases are TGTGCCAGCAGTTGGACAGGGGTGGCTCAGCCCCAGCATTTT. Protein: CASSWTGVAQPQHF.

V usage is TRBV7-9 and J usage is TRBJ2-5, with D hard to call. Germline V gene sequence: CDR1 SEHNR, CDR2 FQNEAQ (reference sequence). V lost 4 bases to trimming and J lost 5 bases, with 5 bases between them. The length of the CDR3 is 11 residues. CDR3 DNA: TGTGCCAGCAGCTGGAGTGAGACCCAGTACTTC. It is translated as CASSWSETQYF.